This TCR beta chain was sequenced during a study of T cells in Graves' hyperthyroidism and ophthalmopathy. Germline values: CDR1 KGHSH, CDR2 LQKENI. This CDR3 has 12 residues. The germline V and J ends were trimmed by 10 bases and 7 bases, with 14 bases remaining between them. TCR beta CDR3 sequences were amplified from RNA transcripts. HTBI primers drove first-round RT-PCR of the TCR CDR3. TCRdb re-analysed the multiplex PCR reads in MiXCR, keeping a single row per CDR3 protein. The repertoire holds approximately 640,000 distinct CDR3 sequences, with roughly 16% as singletons. This clonotype has just a few counts.

Sequencing used blood. This TCR was recovered from a woman in her 30s with Graves' hyperthyroidism. The chain uses TRBV18 and TRBJ2-1; D gene uncertain. The CDR3 DNA sequence: TGTGCCACCAACCCCGGAATAAATGAGCAGTTCTTC. It specifies CATNPGINEQFF.